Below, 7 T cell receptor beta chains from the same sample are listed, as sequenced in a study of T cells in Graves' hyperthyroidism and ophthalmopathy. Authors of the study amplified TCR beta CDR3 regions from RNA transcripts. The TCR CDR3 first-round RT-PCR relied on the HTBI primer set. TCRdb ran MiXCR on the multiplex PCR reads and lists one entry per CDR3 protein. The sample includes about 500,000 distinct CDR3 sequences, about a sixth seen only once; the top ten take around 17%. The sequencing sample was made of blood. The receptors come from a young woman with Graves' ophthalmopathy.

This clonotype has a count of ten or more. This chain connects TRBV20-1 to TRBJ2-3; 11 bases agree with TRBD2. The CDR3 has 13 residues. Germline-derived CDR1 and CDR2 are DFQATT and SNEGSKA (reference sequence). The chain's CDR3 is CSLLAGAADTQYF. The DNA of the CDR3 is TGCAGCTTACTAGCGGGGGCAGCAGATACGCAGTATTTT.

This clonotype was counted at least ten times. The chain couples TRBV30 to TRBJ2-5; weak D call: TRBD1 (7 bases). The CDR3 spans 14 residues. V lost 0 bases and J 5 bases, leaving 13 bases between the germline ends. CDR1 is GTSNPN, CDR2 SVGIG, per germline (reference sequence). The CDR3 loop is CAWSVRAGGETQYF. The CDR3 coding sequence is TGTGCCTGGAGTGTTCGGGCAGGGGGGGAGACCCAGTACTTC.

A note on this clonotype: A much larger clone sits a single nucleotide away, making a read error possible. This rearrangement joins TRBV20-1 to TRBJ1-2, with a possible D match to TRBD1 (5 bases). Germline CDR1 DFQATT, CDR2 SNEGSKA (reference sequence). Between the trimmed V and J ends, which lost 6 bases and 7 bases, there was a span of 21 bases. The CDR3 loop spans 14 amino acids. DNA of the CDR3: TGCAGTGCGGACGACAGTCTCCGGGGCTTTGGCTACACCTTC. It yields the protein CSADDSLRGFGYTF.

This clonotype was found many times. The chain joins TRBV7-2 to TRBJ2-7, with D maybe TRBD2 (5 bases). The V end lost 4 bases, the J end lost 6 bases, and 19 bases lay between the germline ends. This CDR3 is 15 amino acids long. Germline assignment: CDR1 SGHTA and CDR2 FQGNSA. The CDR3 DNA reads TGTGCCAGCAGCTCCACAACTAGGATTCTGGGCGAGCAGTACTTC. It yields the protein CASSSTTRILGEQYF.

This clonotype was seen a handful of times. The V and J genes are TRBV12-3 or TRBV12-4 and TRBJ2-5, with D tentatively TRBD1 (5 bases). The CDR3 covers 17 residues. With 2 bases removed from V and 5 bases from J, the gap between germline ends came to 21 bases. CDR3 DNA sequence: TGTGCCAGCAGTTTACGTCTAATTCCCCAGGGTGGGGAGACCCAGTACTTC. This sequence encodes CASSLRLIPQGGETQYF.

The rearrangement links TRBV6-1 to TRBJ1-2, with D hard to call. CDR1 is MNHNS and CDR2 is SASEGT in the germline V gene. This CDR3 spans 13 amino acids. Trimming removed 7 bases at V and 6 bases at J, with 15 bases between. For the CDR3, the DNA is TGTGCCAGCAACCCAGGACGAGGGAATGGCTACACCTTC. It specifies CASNPGRGNGYTF.

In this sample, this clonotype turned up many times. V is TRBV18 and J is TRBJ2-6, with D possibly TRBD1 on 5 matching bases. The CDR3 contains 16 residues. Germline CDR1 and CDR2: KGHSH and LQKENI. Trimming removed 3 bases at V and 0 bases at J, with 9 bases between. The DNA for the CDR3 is TGTGCCAGCTCACCCAGAGACAGCTCTGGGGCCAACGTCCTGACTTTC. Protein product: CASSPRDSSGANVLTF.